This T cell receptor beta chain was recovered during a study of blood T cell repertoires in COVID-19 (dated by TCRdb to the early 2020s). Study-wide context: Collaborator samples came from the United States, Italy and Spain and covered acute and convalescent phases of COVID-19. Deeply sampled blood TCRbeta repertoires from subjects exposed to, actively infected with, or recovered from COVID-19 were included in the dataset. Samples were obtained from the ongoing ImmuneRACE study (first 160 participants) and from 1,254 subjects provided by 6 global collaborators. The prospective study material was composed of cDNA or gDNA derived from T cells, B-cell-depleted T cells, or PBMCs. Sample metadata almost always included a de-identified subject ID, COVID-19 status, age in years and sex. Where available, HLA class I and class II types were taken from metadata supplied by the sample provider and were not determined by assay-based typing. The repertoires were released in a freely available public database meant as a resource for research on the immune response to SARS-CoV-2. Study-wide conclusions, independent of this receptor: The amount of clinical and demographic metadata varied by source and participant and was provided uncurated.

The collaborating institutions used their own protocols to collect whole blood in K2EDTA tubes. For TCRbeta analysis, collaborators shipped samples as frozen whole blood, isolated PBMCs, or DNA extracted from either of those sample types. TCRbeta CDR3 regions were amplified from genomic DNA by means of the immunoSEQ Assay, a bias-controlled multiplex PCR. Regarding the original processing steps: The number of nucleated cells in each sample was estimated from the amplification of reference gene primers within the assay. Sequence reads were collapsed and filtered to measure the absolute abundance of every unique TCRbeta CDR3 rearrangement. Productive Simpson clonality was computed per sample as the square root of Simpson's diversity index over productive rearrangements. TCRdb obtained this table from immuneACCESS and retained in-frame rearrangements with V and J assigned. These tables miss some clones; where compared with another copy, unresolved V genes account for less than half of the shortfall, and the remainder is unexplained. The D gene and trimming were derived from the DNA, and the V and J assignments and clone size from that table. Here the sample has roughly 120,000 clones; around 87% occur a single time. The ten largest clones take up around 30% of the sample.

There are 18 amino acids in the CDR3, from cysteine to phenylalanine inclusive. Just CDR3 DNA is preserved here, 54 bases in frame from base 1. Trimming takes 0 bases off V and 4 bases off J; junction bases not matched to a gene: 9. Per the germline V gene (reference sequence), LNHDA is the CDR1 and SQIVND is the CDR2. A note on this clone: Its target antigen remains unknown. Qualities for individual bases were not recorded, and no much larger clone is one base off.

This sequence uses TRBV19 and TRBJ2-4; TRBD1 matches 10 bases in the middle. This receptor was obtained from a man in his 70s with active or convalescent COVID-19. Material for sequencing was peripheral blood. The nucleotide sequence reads TGTGCCAGTAGTATAGATACGCCCCGGACAGGGGGTAAAAACATTCAGTACTTC. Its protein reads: CASSIDTPRTGGKNIQYF.